This record looks at one T cell receptor (beta chain) sequence and its context. Its cognate antigen is unknown. The sample comes from a study of blood T cells in healthy people across ages. Study-wide results and caveats: Higher diversity, along with more naive CD4+ cells, distinguished long-lived donors from aged donors.

Sample-barcoded 5' priming and a J-beta primer mix drove a second PCR of about 6 to 11 cycles. The template-switch adaptor, which had 12 random nucleotides, put a tag on each cDNA molecule. Via MiXCR, TCRdb re-called the 5' RACE reads, giving one row per CDR3 protein. The sample includes hundreds of thousands of distinct CDR3 sequences, 58% of them seen just once. The sequenced material came from blood. The TCR was taken from a man younger than 40 in good health.

This CDR3 reads CASSFLSAGQDTEAFF. For the CDR3, the DNA is TGTGCCAGCAGTTTTTTATCCGCCGGGCAAGACACTGAAGCTTTCTTT. V is TRBV28 and J is TRBJ1-1; D gene unclear. The CDR3 is 16 amino acids. V was pared by 3 bases and J by 3 bases, with 17 bases between. Looked up from germline, CDR1 is MDHEN and CDR2 is SYDVKM.